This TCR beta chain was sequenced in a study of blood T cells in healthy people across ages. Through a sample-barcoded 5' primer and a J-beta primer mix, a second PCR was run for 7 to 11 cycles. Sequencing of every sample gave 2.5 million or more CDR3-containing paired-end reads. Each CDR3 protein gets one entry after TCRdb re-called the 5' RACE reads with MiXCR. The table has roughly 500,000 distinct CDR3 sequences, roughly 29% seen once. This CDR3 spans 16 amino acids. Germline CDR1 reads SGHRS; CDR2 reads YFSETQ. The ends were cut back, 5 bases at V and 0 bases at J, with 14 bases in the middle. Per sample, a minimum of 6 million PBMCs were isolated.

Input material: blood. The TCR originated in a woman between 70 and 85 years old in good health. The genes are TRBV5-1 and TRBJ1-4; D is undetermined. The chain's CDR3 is CASSVSPIATNEKLFF. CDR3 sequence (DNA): TGCGCCAGCAGTGTGTCGCCTATTGCAACTAATGAAAAACTGTTTTTT.